The present TCR beta chain was sequenced within a study of cytomegalovirus exposure and HLA in healthy donors. General study findings and limits: High sensitivity and specificity were reportedly achieved when the classifier diagnosed cytomegalovirus status.

The PCR contained 60 Vbeta and 13 Jbeta primers. Clones were sequenced by immunoSEQ multiplex PCR, and TCRdb holds only the in-frame ones, with some missing. This table holds approximately 88,000 clones, approximately 80% found once. This clone was picked up a small number of times. No antigen is known for it. The CDR3 covers 13 residues. CDR1 SGHVS and CDR2 FQNEAQ come from the germline V gene. The sample taken for sequencing was PBMCs. The J gene is TRBJ2-3, the V gene TRBV7-8, with 11 bases matching TRBD2. This clonotype originated in a man between 18 and 29 years old in good health and CMV-seronegative. CDR3 DNA sequence: TGTGCTAGCGGGGGGGCCGCCCCAGATACGCAGTATTTT. Protein sequence: CASGGAAPDTQYF.